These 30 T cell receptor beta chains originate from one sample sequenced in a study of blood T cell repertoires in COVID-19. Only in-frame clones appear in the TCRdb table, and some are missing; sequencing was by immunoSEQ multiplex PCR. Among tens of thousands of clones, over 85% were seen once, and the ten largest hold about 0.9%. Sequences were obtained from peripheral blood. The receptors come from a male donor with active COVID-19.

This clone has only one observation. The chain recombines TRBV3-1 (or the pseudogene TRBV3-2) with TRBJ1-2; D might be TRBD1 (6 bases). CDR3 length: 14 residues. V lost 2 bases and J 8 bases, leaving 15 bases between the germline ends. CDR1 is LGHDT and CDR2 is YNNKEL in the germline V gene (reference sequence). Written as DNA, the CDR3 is TGTGCCAGCAGCCAACTAGGGAGGGGGATGGGCTACACCTTC. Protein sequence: CASSQLGRGMGYTF.

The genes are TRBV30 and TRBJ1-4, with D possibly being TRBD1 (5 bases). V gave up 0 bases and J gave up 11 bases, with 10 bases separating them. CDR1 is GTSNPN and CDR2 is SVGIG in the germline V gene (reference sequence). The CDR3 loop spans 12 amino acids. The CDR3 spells CAWSVLGGKLFF. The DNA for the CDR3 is TGTGCCTGGAGTGTACTTGGGGGGAAACTGTTTTTT.

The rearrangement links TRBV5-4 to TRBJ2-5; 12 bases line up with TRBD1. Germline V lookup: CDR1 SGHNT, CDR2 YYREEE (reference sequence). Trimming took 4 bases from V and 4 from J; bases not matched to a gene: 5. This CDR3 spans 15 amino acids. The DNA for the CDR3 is TGTGCCAGCAGCCCCGGGACAGGGGGCATAGAGACCCAGTACTTC. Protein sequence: CASSPGTGGIETQYF.

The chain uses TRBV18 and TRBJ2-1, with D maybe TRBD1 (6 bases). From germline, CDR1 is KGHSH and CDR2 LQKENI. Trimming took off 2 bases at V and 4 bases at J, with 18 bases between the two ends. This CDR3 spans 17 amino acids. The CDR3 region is CASSPGSSSRGYNEQFF. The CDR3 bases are TGTGCCAGCTCACCAGGTTCAAGTTCCAGGGGTTACAATGAGCAGTTCTTC.

The CDR3 reads CASRDGTANLHEKLFF. CDR3 coding DNA: TGTGCCAGCAGGGACGGGACAGCAAATTTACATGAAAAACTGTTTTTT. The V gene is TRBV2, the J gene TRBJ1-4; 7 positions match TRBD1. CDR1 and CDR2 (germline): SNHLY, FYNNEI. The CDR3 is 16 residues long. J was trimmed by 6 bases and V by 6 bases; bases with no gene match: 13.

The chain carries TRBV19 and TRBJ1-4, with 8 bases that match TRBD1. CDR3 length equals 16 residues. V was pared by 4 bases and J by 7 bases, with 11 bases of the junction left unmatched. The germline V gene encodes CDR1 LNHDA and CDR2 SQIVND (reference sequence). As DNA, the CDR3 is TGTGCCAGTAGTACCTCGGACAGGGTTTGGCGTGAAAAACTGTTTTTT. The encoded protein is CASSTSDRVWREKLFF.

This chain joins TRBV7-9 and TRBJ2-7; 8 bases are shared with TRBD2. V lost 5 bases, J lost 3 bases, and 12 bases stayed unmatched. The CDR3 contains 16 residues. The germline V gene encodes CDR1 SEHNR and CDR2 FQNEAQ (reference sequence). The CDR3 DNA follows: TGTGCCAGCAGCCCCGGGGGAGCGGGGGAGGGCTACGAGCAGTACTTC. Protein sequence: CASSPGGAGEGYEQYF.

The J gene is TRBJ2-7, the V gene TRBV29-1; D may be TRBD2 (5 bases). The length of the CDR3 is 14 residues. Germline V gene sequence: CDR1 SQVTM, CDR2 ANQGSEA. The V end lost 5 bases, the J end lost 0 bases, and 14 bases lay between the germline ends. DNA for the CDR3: TGCAGCGTTCGGTACACGGGAAACTCCTACGAGCAGTACTTC. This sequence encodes CSVRYTGNSYEQYF.

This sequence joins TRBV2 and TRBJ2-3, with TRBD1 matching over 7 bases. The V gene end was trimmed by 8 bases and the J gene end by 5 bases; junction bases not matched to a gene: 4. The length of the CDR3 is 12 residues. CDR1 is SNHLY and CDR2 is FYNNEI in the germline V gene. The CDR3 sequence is CASAGTVDTQYF. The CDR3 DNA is TGTGCCAGCGCCGGGACAGTAGATACGCAGTATTTT.

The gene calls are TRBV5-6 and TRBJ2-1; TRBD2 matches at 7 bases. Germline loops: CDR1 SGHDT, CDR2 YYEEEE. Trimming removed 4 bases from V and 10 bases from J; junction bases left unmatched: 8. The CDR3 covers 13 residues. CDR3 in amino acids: CASSAGLVNEQFF. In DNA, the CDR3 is TGTGCCAGCAGCGCTGGACTAGTAAACGAGCAGTTCTTC.

As DNA, the CDR3 is TGTGCCAGCAGTAAGGGGGCTATCACCTATGGCTACACCTTC. Protein product: CASSKGAITYGYTF. The chain is built from TRBV2 and TRBJ1-2; 7 bases line up with TRBD1. Germline CDR1 SNHLY, CDR2 FYNNEI. This CDR3 spans 14 amino acids. The V and J ends lost 5 bases and 4 bases, in that order; junction bases with no gene match: 7. The complete variable domain, with remaining parts taken from reference TRBV2 and TRBJ1-2, reads EPEVTQTPSHQVTQMGQEVILRCVPISNHLYFYWYRQILGQKVEFLVSFYNNEISEKSEIFDDQFSVERPDGSNFTLKIRSTKLEDSAMYFCASSKGAITYGYTFGSGTRLTVV.

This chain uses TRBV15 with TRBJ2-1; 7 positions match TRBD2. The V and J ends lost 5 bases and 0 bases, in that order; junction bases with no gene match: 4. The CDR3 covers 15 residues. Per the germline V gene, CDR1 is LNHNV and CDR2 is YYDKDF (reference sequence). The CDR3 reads CATSGGGSSYNEQFF. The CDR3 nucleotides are TGTGCCACCAGCGGCGGGGGTAGCTCCTACAATGAGCAGTTCTTC.

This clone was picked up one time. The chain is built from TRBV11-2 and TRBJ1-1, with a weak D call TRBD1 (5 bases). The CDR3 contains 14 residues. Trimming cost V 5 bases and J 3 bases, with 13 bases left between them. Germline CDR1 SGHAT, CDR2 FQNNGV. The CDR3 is CASSPGRGHTEAFF. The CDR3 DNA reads TGTGCCAGCAGCCCAGGGAGGGGACACACTGAAGCTTTCTTT.

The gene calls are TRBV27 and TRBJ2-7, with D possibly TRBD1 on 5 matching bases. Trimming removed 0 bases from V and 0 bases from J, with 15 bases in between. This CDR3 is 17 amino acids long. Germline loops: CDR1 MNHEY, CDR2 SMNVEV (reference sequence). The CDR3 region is CASSLSSTGASSYEQYF. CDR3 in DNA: TGTGCCAGCAGTTTATCCAGTACAGGAGCTAGCTCCTACGAGCAGTACTTC.

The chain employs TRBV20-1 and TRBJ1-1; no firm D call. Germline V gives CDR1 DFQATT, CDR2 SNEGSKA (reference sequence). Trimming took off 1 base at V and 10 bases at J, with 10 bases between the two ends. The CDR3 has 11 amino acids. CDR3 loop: CSARVGGGAFF. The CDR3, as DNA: TGCAGTGCTAGAGTCGGCGGAGGAGCTTTCTTT.

The CDR3 DNA reads TGTGCCATCAGTGCCCAGGGGTATGGCTACACCTTC. Its translation: CAISAQGYGYTF. The chain uses TRBV10-3 and TRBJ1-2, with D possibly TRBD1 on 6 matching bases. This CDR3 comprises 12 residues. In germline, CDR1 is ENHRY, CDR2 SYGVKD. Deletions cut 4 bases from V and 5 bases from J, with 8 bases between.

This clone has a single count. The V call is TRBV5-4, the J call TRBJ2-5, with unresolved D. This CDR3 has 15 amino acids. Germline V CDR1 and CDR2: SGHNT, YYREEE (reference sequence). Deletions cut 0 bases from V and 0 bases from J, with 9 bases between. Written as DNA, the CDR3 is TGTGCCAGCAGCTTGGGGGCTCCATACCAAGAGACCCAGTACTTC. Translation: CASSLGAPYQETQYF.

For the CDR3, the DNA is TGTGCCAGCAGCCTACGGTCCGGGGCCAACGTCCTGACTTTC. Translation: CASSLRSGANVLTF. This chain joins TRBV7-2 and TRBJ2-6; D is unresolved. This CDR3 has 14 residues. V was shortened by 5 bases and J by 4 bases, with 9 bases between the two germline ends. Germline CDR1 reads SGHTA; CDR2 reads FQGNSA.

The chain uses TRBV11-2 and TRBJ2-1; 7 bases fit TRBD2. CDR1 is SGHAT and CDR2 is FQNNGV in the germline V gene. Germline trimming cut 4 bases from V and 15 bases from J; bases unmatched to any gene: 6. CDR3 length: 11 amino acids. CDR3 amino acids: CASSSEGGGFF. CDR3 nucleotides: TGTGCCAGCAGCTCCGAGGGCGGGGGGTTCTTC.

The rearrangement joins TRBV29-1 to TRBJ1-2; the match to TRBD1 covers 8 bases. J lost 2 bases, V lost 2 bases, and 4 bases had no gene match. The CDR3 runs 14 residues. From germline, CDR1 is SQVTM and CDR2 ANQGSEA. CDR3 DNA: TGCAGCGTTGAACCGACAGGGGCGAACTATGGCTACACCTTC. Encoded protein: CSVEPTGANYGYTF.

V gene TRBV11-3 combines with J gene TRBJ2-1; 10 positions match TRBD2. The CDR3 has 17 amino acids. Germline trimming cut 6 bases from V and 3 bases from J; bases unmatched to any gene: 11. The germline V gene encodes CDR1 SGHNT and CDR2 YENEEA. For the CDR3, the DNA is TGTGCCAGCAGTAGAATTGGAGCGGGGGGGGTCTACAATGAGCAGTTCTTC. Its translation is CASSRIGAGGVYNEQFF.

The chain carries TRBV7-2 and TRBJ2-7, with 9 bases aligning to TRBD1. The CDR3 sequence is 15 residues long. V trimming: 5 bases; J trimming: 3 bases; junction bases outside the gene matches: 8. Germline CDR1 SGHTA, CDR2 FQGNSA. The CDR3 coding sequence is TGTGCCAGCAGCCATCAAAAGACAGGGGGCTACGAGCAGTACTTC. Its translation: CASSHQKTGGYEQYF.

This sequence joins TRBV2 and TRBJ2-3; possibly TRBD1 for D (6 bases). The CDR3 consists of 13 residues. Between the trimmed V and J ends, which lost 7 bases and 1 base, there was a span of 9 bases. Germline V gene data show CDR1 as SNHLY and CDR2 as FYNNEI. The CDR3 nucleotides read TGTGCCAGCAAGCAGGGGCGCACAGATACGCAGTATTTT. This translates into CASKQGRTDTQYF.

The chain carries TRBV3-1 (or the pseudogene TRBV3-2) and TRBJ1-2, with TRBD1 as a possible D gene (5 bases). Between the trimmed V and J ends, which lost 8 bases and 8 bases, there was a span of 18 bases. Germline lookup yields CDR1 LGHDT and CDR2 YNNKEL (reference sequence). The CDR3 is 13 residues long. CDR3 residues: CASRPGPMGGYTF. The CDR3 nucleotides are TGTGCCAGCCGGCCAGGGCCTATGGGGGGCTACACCTTC.

CDR3 residues: CAMSERGGNEQFF. CDR3 nucleotide sequence: TGTGCCATGTCGGAGCGGGGGGGAAATGAGCAGTTCTTC. The chain couples TRBV19 to TRBJ2-1; 10 bases are a match to TRBD2. Germline V gene data show CDR1 as LNHDA and CDR2 as SQIVND (reference sequence). The length of the CDR3 is 13 residues. V lost 10 bases and J lost 7; bases outside the gene matches: 7.

In DNA, the CDR3 is TGTGCCAGCAGCCTTCCGGCACTAGCGGGGGGGCGCGGCGGGGAGCTGTTTTTT. It specifies CASSLPALAGGRGGELFF. This rearrangement joins TRBV11-3 to TRBJ2-2; 13 nucleotides match TRBD2. With 5 bases clipped from V and 7 bases from J, the junction kept 13 bases outside the gene matches. CDR1 and CDR2 (germline): SGHNT, YENEEA. The CDR3 is made up of 18 amino acids.

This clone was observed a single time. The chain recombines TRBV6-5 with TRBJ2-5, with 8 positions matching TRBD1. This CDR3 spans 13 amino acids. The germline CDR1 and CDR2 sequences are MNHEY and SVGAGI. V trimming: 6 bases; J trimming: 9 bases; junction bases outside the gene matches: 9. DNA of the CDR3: TGTGCCAGCAGGTTCGGACAGGGTCGGGCCCAGTACTTC. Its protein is CASRFGQGRAQYF.

The CDR3 bases are TGTGCCAGCCTGACAGGGGGAAGAGAAACCGGGGAGCTGTTTTTT. Protein sequence: CASLTGGRETGELFF. The chain carries TRBV2 and TRBJ2-2; 9 bases match TRBD1. Germline V gene lookup returns CDR1 SNHLY and CDR2 FYNNEI. CDR3 length equals 15 residues. V lost 8 bases to trimming and J lost 5 bases; unmatched junction nucleotides: 9.

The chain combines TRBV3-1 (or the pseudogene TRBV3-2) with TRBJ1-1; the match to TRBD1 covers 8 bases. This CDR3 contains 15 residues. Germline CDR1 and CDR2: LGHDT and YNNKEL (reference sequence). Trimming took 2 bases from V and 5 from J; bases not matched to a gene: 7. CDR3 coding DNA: TGTGCCAGCAGCCAACTGCCAGGGGGCATGACTGAAGCTTTCTTT. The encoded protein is CASSQLPGGMTEAFF.

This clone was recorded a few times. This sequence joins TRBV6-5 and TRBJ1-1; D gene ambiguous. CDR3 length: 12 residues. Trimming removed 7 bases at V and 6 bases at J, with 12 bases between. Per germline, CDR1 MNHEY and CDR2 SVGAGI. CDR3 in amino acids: CASTSWSAEAFF. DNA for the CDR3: TGTGCCAGCACGAGTTGGAGCGCTGAAGCTTTCTTT.